This paragraph covers one TCR beta chain sequence. This sample stems from a study of shared clonotypes between healthy human individuals. The germline V gene encodes CDR1 LNHDA and CDR2 SQIVND (reference sequence). There are 15 residues in the CDR3. V lost 0 bases, J lost 1 base, and 7 bases lay in between. Naive CD8 cells lacked CD45RO, underwent positive selection for CCR7 and left out terminally differentiated effector memory CD45RA+ cells. The method was immunoSEQ multiplex PCR; TCRdb's version includes in-frame clones alone and lacks a portion of them. The sample comprises some 1,900,000 clones, approximately 95% of which are singletons, and roughly 1% rests with the top ten.

The chain combines TRBV19 with TRBJ1-5; D remains ambiguous. The clonotype originates from a man younger than 35 in good health. Sequencing used naive CD8+ T cells sorted from blood. CDR3: CASSIDGSSNQPQHF. Here the CDR3 DNA reads TGTGCCAGTAGTATAGATGGTAGCAGCAATCAGCCCCAGCATTTT.